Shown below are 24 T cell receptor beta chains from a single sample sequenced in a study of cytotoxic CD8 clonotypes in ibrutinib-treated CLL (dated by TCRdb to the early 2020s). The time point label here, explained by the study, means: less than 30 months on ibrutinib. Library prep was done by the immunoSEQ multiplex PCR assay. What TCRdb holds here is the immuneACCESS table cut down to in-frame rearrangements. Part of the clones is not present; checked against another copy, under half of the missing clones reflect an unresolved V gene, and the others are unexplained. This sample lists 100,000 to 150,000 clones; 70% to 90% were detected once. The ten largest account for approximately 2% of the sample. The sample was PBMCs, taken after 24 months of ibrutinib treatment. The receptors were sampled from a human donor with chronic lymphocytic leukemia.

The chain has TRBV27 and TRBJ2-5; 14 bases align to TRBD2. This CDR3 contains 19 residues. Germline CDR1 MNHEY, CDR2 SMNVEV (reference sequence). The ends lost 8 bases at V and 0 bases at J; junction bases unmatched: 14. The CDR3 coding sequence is TGTGCCAGCCGTAATACCGGGACTAGCGGGAGCCACTACCAAGAGACCCAGTACTTC. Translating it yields CASRNTGTSGSHYQETQYF.

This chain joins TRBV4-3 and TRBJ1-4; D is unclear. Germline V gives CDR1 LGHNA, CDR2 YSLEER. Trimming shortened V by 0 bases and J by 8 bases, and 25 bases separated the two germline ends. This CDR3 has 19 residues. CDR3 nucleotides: TGCGCCAGCAGCCAAGATCGGGGAGGTTCGAGGCAGAGCAGAGAAAAACTGTTTTTT. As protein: CASSQDRGGSRQSREKLFF.

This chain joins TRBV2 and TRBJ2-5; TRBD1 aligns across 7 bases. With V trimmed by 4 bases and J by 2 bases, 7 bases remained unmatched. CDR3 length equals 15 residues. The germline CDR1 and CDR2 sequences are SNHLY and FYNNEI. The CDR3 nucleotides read TGTGCCAGCAGTGCGGGACAGTACTATCAAGAGACCCAGTACTTC. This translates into CASSAGQYYQETQYF.

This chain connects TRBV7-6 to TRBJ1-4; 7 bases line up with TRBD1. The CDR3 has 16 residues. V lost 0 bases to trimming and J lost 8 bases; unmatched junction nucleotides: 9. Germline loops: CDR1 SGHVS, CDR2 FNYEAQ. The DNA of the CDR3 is TGTGCCAGCAGCTTAGCGGGACAGCTTATGGGCGAAAAACTGTTTTTT. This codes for CASSLAGQLMGEKLFF.

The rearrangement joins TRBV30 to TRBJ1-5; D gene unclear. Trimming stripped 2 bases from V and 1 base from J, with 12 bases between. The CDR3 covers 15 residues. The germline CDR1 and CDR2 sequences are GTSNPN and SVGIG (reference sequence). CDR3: CAWSIGEWSNQPQHF. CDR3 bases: TGTGCCTGGAGTATTGGGGAGTGGAGCAATCAGCCCCAGCATTTT.

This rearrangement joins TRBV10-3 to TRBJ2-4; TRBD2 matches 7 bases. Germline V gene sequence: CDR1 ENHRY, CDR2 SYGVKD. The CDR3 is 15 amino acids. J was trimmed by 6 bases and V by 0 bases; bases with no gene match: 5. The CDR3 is CAISESGGGANIQYF. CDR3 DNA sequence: TGTGCCATCAGTGAGTCAGGCGGGGGTGCAAACATTCAGTACTTC.

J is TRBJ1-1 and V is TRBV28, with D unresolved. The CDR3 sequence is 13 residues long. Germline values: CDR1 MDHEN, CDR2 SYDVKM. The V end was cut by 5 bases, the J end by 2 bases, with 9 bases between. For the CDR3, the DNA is TGTGCCAGCAGTCCCCCGTTCAACACTGAAGCTTTCTTT. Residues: CASSPPFNTEAFF. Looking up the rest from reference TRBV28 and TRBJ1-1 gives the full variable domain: DVKVTQSSRYLVKRTGEKVFLECVQDMDHENMFWYRQDPGLGLRLIYFSYDVKMKEKGDIPEGYSVSREKKERFSLILESASTNQTSMYLCASSPPFNTEAFFGQGTRLTVV.

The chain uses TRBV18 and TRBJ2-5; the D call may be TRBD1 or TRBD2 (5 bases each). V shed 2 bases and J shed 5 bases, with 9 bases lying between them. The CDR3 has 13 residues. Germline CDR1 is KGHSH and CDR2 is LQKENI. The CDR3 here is CASSPGGPETQYF. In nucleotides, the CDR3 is TGTGCCAGCTCACCAGGGGGTCCGGAGACCCAGTACTTC.

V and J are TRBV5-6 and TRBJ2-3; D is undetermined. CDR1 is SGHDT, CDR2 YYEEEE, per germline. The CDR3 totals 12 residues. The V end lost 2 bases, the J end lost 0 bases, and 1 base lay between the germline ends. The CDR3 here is CASSFSTDTQYF. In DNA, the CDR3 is TGTGCCAGCAGCTTTAGCACAGATACGCAGTATTTT. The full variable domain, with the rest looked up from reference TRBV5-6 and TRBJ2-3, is DAGVTQSPTHLIKTRGQQVTLRCSPKSGHDTVSWYQQALGQGPQFIFQYYEEEERQRGNFPDRFSGHQFPNYSSELNVNALLLGDSALYLCASSFSTDTQYFGPGTRLTVL.

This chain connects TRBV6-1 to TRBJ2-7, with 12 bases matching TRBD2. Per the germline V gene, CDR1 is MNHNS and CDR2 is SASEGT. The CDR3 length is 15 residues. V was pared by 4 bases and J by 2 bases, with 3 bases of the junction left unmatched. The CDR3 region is CASSASSGRAYEQYF. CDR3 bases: TGTGCCAGCAGTGCCTCTAGCGGGAGGGCCTACGAGCAGTACTTC.

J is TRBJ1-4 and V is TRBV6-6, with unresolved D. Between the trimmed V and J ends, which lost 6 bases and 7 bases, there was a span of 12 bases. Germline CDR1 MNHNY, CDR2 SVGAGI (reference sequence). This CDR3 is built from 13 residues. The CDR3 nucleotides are TGTGCCAGCAGCCCCGGAGTATCTGAAAAACTGTTTTTT. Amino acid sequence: CASSPGVSEKLFF.

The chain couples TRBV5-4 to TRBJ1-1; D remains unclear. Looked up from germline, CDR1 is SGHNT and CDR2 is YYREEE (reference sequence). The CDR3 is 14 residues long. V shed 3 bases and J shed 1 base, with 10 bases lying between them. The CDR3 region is CASSSARRNTEAFF. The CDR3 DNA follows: TGTGCCAGCAGCTCAGCCCGAAGGAACACTGAAGCTTTCTTT.

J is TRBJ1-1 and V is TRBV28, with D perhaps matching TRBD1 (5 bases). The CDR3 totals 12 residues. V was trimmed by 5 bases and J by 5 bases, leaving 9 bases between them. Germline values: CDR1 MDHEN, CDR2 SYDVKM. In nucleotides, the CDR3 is TGTGCCAGCAGTACAGGTGGAACTGAAGCTTTCTTT. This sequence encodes CASSTGGTEAFF. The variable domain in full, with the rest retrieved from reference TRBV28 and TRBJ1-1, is DVKVTQSSRYLVKRTGEKVFLECVQDMDHENMFWYRQDPGLGLRLIYFSYDVKMKEKGDIPEGYSVSREKKERFSLILESASTNQTSMYLCASSTGGTEAFFGQGTRLTVV.

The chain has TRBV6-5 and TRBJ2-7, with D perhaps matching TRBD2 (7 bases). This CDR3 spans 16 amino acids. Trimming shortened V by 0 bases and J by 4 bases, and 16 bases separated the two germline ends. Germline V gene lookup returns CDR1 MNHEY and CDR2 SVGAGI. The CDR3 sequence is CASSYSPGGGPYEQYF. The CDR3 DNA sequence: TGTGCCAGCAGTTACTCTCCGGGGGGCGGTCCTTACGAGCAGTACTTC.

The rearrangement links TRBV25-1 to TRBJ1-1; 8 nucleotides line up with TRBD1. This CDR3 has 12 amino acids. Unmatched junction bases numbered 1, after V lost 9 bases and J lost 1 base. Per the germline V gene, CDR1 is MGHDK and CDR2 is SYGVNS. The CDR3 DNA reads TGTGCCAGTGGACAGGGGAACACTGAAGCTTTCTTT. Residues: CASGQGNTEAFF.

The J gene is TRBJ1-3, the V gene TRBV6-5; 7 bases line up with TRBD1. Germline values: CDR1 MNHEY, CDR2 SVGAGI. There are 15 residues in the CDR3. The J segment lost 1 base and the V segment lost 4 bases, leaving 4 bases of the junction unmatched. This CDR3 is CASSSTGDSGNTIYF. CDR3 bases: TGTGCCAGCAGTTCTACAGGGGATTCTGGAAACACCATATATTTT.

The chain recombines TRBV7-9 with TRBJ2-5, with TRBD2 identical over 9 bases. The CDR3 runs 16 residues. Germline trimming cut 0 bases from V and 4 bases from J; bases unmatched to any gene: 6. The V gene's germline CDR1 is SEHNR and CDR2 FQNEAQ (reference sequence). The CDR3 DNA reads TGTGCCAGCAGCTTAGCGGGCGGGAGGGCCGGAGAGACCCAGTACTTC. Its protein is CASSLAGGRAGETQYF. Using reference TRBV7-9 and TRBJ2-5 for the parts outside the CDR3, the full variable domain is DTGVSQNPRHKITKRGQNVTFRCDPISEHNRLYWYRQTLGQGPEFLTYFQNEAQLEKSRLLSDRFSAERPKGSFSTLEIQRTEQGDSAMYLCASSLAGGRAGETQYFGPGTRLLVL.

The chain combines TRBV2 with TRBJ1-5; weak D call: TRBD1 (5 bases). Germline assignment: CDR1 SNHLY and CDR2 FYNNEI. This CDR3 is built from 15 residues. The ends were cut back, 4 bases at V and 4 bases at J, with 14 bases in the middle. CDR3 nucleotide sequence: TGTGCCAGCAGTGTTGTAGGCCAGGGAAATCAGCCCCAGCATTTT. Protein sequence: CASSVVGQGNQPQHF.

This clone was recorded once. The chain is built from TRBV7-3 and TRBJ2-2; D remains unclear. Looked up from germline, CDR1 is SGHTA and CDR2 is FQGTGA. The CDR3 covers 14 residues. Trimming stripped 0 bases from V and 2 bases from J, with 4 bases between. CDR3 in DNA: TGTGCCAGCAGCTTAACTCCCAACACCGGGGAGCTGTTTTTT. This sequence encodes CASSLTPNTGELFF.

The CDR3 bases are TGTGCCAGCAGTTACTCGGGGACACCTCAAGAGACCCAGTACTTC. This gives the protein CASSYSGTPQETQYF. The V and J genes are TRBV6-5 and TRBJ2-5; tentative D call: TRBD1 (6 bases). Per the germline V gene, CDR1 is MNHEY and CDR2 is SVGAGI. CDR3 size: 15 residues. Trimming shortened V by 0 bases and J by 2 bases, and 10 bases separated the two germline ends.

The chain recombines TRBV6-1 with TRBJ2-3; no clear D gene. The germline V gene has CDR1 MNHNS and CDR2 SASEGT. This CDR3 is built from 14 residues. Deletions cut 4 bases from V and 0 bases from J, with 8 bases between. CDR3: CASSAFTSTDTQYF. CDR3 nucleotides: TGTGCCAGCAGTGCCTTCACTAGCACAGATACGCAGTATTTT.

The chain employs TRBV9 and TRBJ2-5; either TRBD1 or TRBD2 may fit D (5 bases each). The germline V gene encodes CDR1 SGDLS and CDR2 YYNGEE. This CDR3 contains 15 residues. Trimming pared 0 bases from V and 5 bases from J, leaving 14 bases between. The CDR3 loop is CASSVGYGAPETQYF. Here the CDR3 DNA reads TGTGCCAGCAGCGTAGGTTACGGGGCGCCGGAGACCCAGTACTTC.

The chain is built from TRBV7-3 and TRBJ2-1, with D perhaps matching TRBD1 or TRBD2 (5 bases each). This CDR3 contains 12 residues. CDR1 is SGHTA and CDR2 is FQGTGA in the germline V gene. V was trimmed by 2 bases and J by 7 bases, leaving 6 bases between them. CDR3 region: CASSLEGNEQFF. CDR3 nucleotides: TGTGCCAGCAGCTTAGAGGGGAATGAGCAGTTCTTC. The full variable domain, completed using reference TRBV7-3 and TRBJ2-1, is GAGVSQTPSNKVTEKGKYVELRCDPISGHTALYWYRQSLGQGPEFLIYFQGTGAADDSGLPNDRFFAVRPEGSVSTLKIQRTERGDSAVYLCASSLEGNEQFFGPGTRLTVL.

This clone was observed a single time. CDR3 in amino acids: CASSSDISNTEAFF. The CDR3 DNA sequence: TGTGCCAGCAGCTCGGACATATCGAACACTGAAGCTTTCTTT. The J gene is TRBJ1-1, the V gene TRBV7-2; maybe TRBD1 (5 bases). Trimming cost V 4 bases and J 1 base, with 10 bases left between them. CDR3 size: 14 residues. Germline loops: CDR1 SGHTA, CDR2 FQGNSA. Using reference TRBV7-2 and TRBJ1-1 for the parts outside the CDR3, the full variable domain is GAGVSQSPSNKVTEKGKDVELRCDPISGHTALYWYRQSLGQGLEFLIYFQGNSAPDKSGLPSDRFSAERTGGSVSTLTIQRTQQEDSAVYLCASSSDISNTEAFFGQGTRLTVV.